A single sample is the source of the 20 T cell receptor beta chains below, sequenced in a study of blood T cell repertoires in COVID-19. Method: immunoSEQ multiplex PCR; TCRdb's copy keeps in-frame clones and lacks some. The table records fewer than 95,000 clones, around 89% of them present only once. Specimen: peripheral blood. The receptors derive from a man in his 60s with acute or convalescent COVID-19.

This chain joins TRBV7-9 and TRBJ2-7; 8 bases are a match to TRBD2. Germline CDR1 reads SEHNR; CDR2 reads FQNEAQ (reference sequence). The junction had 12 bases not matched to a gene; V was cut back by 5 bases and J by 3 bases. The CDR3 spans 16 residues. CDR3 nucleotide sequence: TGTGCCAGCAGCGCTAGGCTAATAGCGGGACACTACGAGCAGTACTTC. Translated, it gives CASSARLIAGHYEQYF. Drawing the rest from reference TRBV7-9 and TRBJ2-7, the complete variable domain is DTGVSQNPRHKITKRGQNVTFRCDPISEHNRLYWYRQTLGQGPEFLTYFQNEAQLEKSRLLSDRFSAERPKGSFSTLEIQRTEQGDSAMYLCASSARLIAGHYEQYFGPGTRLTVT.

The chain carries TRBV10-2 and TRBJ2-2; 7 bases match TRBD2. The CDR3 extends over 15 amino acids. Germline V gives CDR1 WSHSY, CDR2 SAAADI. V gave up 4 bases and J gave up 2 bases; unmatched junction bases: 4. The CDR3 DNA reads as TGCGCCAGCAGTGGTCCAGCGGGAAACACCGGGGAGCTGTTTTTT. This translates into CASSGPAGNTGELFF.

J is TRBJ2-7 and V is TRBV6-5; TRBD2 agrees at 11 bases. CDR1 is MNHEY, CDR2 SVGAGI, per germline. The J segment lost 4 bases and the V segment lost 7 bases, leaving 3 bases of the junction unmatched. CDR3 size: 13 residues. The DNA for the CDR3 is TGTGCCAGCATTCTAGCGGGGGGTTACGAGCAGTACTTC. Its translation is CASILAGGYEQYF.

V and J are TRBV6-5 and TRBJ1-3; 8 positions match TRBD1. The CDR3 extends over 14 amino acids. V was clipped by 8 bases and J by 4 bases; unmatched bases: 7. Germline V gene lookup returns CDR1 MNHEY and CDR2 SVGAGI. The CDR3 is CASAPDRAGNTIYF. CDR3 coding DNA: TGTGCCAGCGCCCCGGACAGGGCAGGAAACACCATATATTTT.

The V call is TRBV2, the J call TRBJ2-1; 9 nucleotides align to TRBD2. Losses at the gene ends were 5 bases for V and 2 bases for J; bases not matched to a gene: 10. Germline V gives CDR1 SNHLY, CDR2 FYNNEI. The CDR3 sequence is 17 residues long. The CDR3 sequence is CASSHRASGTPYNEQFF. CDR3 nucleotides: TGTGCCAGCAGTCATAGGGCTAGCGGGACTCCCTACAATGAGCAGTTCTTC.

The V call is TRBV18, the J call TRBJ2-5, with D possibly TRBD2 on 6 matching bases. Germline V gene data show CDR1 as KGHSH and CDR2 as LQKENI. V gave up 2 bases and J gave up 3 bases, with 16 bases separating them. The CDR3 consists of 16 residues. This chain's CDR3 is CASSPTGGRGKETQYF. The CDR3 nucleotides are TGTGCCAGCTCACCAACCGGGGGTAGAGGGAAAGAGACCCAGTACTTC.

CDR3 nucleotides: TGTGCCAGCAGCTTACGTCGCTATAATTCACCCCTCCACTTT. The encoded protein is CASSLRRYNSPLHF. The V call is TRBV7-2, the J call TRBJ1-6; D gene unclear. Trimming removed 2 bases from V and 3 bases from J, with 5 bases in between. CDR3 length: 14 amino acids. Germline lookup yields CDR1 SGHTA and CDR2 FQGNSA.

The chain carries TRBV5-1 and TRBJ1-1; the match to TRBD1 covers 8 bases. The CDR3 is 14 amino acids. CDR1 and CDR2 (germline): SGHRS, YFSETQ. V shed 4 bases, J shed 1 base, and the junction held 3 bases outside the gene matches. The CDR3: CASSDGTGNTEAFF. DNA for the CDR3: TGCGCCAGCAGCGACGGGACAGGGAACACTGAAGCTTTCTTT.

V usage is TRBV9 and J usage is TRBJ2-5; no definite D call. Germline assignment: CDR1 SGDLS and CDR2 YYNGEE. Trimming shortened V by 0 bases and J by 5 bases, and 2 bases separated the two germline ends. CDR3 length equals 11 residues. The CDR3: CASSVAETQYF. In DNA, the CDR3 is TGTGCCAGCAGCGTAGCGGAGACCCAGTACTTC.

Only one count was recorded for this clone. The chain joins TRBV28 to TRBJ1-2; 8 bases align to TRBD1. Per germline, CDR1 MDHEN and CDR2 SYDVKM. This CDR3 has 13 amino acids. With 8 bases clipped from V and 3 bases from J, the junction kept 5 bases outside the gene matches. CDR3 loop: CASYSGGDYGYTF. The CDR3 nucleotides read TGTGCCAGCTACTCAGGGGGCGACTATGGCTACACCTTC.

This clone was counted only a few times. The gene calls are TRBV15 and TRBJ1-5; D unclear. The length of the CDR3 is 15 residues. The germline V gene encodes CDR1 LNHNV and CDR2 YYDKDF (reference sequence). The V end was cut by 0 bases, the J end by 0 bases, with 6 bases between. CDR3 region: CATSRDSVSNQPQHF. The CDR3 coding sequence is TGTGCCACCAGCAGAGATTCGGTTAGCAATCAGCCCCAGCATTTT.

This clone came up a few times. The chain is built from TRBV27 and TRBJ2-1; D remains ambiguous. V shed 0 bases and J shed 10 bases, with 16 bases lying between them. There are 15 residues in the CDR3. Germline assignment: CDR1 MNHEY and CDR2 SMNVEV (reference sequence). The CDR3 reads CASSLSMVGDKEQFF. In DNA, the CDR3 is TGTGCCAGCAGTTTATCGATGGTAGGAGATAAAGAGCAGTTCTTC.

In its sample, this clone was seen a few times. The chain carries TRBV4-1 and TRBJ1-2, with a possible D match to TRBD1 (5 bases). This CDR3 is 13 amino acids long. Germline V lookup: CDR1 MGHRA, CDR2 YSYEKL. The V end was cut by 4 bases, the J end by 1 base, with 7 bases between. The chain's CDR3 is CASSLRGNYGYTF. CDR3 nucleotide sequence: TGCGCCAGCAGCCTAAGGGGTAACTATGGCTACACCTTC.

The rearrangement joins TRBV28 to TRBJ1-1, with 9 bases lining up with TRBD1. Germline V gene lookup returns CDR1 MDHEN and CDR2 SYDVKM. The CDR3 extends over 12 amino acids. J lost 11 bases, V lost 1 base, and 2 bases had no gene match. In nucleotides, the CDR3 is TGTGCCAGCAGTTTATTACAGGGGGCCGCTTTCTTT. It codes for CASSLLQGAAFF.

The rearrangement joins TRBV12-3 or TRBV12-4 to TRBJ2-7, with D tentatively TRBD2 (6 bases). The CDR3 runs 13 residues. The V end lost 0 bases, the J end lost 3 bases, and 6 bases lay between the germline ends. The CDR3 coding sequence is TGTGCCAGCAGTTTAGCCGGGAGCTACGAGCAGTACTTC. It translates to CASSLAGSYEQYF.

The J gene is TRBJ1-6, the V gene TRBV19; no definite D call. Looked up from germline, CDR1 is LNHDA and CDR2 is SQIVND (reference sequence). V lost 10 bases, J lost 7 bases, and 17 bases lay in between. The CDR3 covers 14 residues. The CDR3 DNA reads TGTGCCACCTGCCTATCGGGGAGAAATTCACCCCTCCACTTT. Residues: CATCLSGRNSPLHF. The full variable domain, with the rest looked up from reference TRBV19 and TRBJ1-6, is DGGITQSPKYLFRKEGQNVTLSCEQNLNHDAMYWYRQDPGQGLRLIYYSQIVNDFQKGDIAEGYSVSREKKESFPLTVTSAQKNPTAFYLCATCLSGRNSPLHFGNGTRLTVT.

This chain uses TRBV30 with TRBJ1-1; D is unresolved. Trimming shortened V by 0 bases and J by 4 bases, and 15 bases separated the two germline ends. CDR3 length: 15 residues. Germline loops: CDR1 GTSNPN, CDR2 SVGIG (reference sequence). Here the CDR3 reads CAWSVRNSHPTEAFF. DNA for the CDR3: TGTGCCTGGAGTGTACGAAACTCTCACCCCACTGAAGCTTTCTTT.

This clone was counted a single time. In DNA, the CDR3 is TGTGCCAGTAGTATTGCCAGAAGCTCCTACAATGAGCAGTTCTTC. Protein sequence: CASSIARSSYNEQFF. The rearrangement joins TRBV19 to TRBJ2-1; D call uncertain. Germline CDR1 LNHDA, CDR2 SQIVND (reference sequence). This CDR3 has 15 amino acids. Trimming took 3 bases from V and 0 from J, leaving 9 bases between them.

V and J are TRBV7-9 and TRBJ2-7, with 11 nucleotides matching TRBD1. The CDR3 sequence is 15 residues long. Trimming at V came to 7 bases and at J to 3 bases, leaving 8 bases not matched to a gene. Germline loops: CDR1 SEHNR, CDR2 FQNEAQ (reference sequence). This CDR3 is CASKEWTGGIYEQYF. CDR3 in DNA: TGTGCCAGCAAGGAATGGACAGGGGGCATCTACGAGCAGTACTTC.

The chain uses TRBV19 and TRBJ2-2; TRBD2 matches at 7 bases. Germline CDR1 is LNHDA and CDR2 is SQIVND (reference sequence). J lost 7 bases, V lost 5 bases, and 7 bases had no gene match. This CDR3 has 14 amino acids. DNA for the CDR3: TGTGCCAGTAGTCGGGGGGATGTTAACGGGGAGCTGTTTTTT. Its translation is CASSRGDVNGELFF.